This passage covers 8 T cell receptor beta chains from one sample sequenced in a study of T cells after yellow fever vaccination. One entry per CDR3 protein results from TCRdb running MiXCR on the 5' RACE reads. The sample includes some 560,000 distinct CDR3 sequences, roughly a fifth of them seen just once. The starting material was PBMCs, obtained 15 days after the yellow fever booster vaccination. The receptor source for this set is a man aged 30 to 39 who received the YFV17D yellow fever vaccine.

V and J are TRBV4-2 and TRBJ1-3; the match to TRBD1 covers 7 bases. Per germline, CDR1 LGHNA and CDR2 YNFKEQ. With V trimmed by 2 bases and J by 4 bases, 5 bases remained unmatched. The CDR3 consists of 15 residues. The CDR3 sequence is CASSQLDRAGNTIYF. The CDR3 DNA reads TGTGCCAGCAGCCAACTCGACAGGGCCGGAAACACCATATATTTT.

This clonotype was picked up a small number of times. V and J are TRBV5-1 and TRBJ2-3; D could derive from TRBD1 or TRBD2 (5 bases each). The CDR3 extends over 17 amino acids. Looked up from germline, CDR1 is SGHRS and CDR2 is YFSETQ. With 4 bases removed from V and 4 bases from J, the gap between germline ends came to 22 bases. CDR3 loop: CASSRGARLIGADTQYF. The CDR3, as DNA: TGCGCCAGCAGCCGTGGGGCTCGACTAATCGGCGCAGATACGCAGTATTTT.

The V and J genes are TRBV7-2 and TRBJ2-3, with 8 bases matching TRBD2. Germline trimming cut 1 base from V and 1 base from J; bases unmatched to any gene: 4. The CDR3 length is 16 residues. Germline V gene sequence: CDR1 SGHTA, CDR2 FQGNSA. CDR3 bases: TGTGCCAGCAGCTTAGAGGCAGCGGGGGGCACAGATACGCAGTATTTT. It codes for CASSLEAAGGTDTQYF.

The rearrangement joins TRBV10-3 to TRBJ2-5; 8 positions match TRBD2. The germline V gene encodes CDR1 ENHRY and CDR2 SYGVKD. This CDR3 has 15 amino acids. With 4 bases clipped from V and 5 bases from J, the junction kept 9 bases outside the gene matches. The CDR3 coding sequence is TGTGCCATCAGTGCCTCAGCGGGAGATTTGGAGACCCAGTACTTC. It is translated as CAISASAGDLETQYF.

The chain carries TRBV4-3 and TRBJ2-4, with 12 bases matching TRBD2. This CDR3 has 16 residues. After removal of 3 bases from V and 11 bases from J, the junction contained 11 bases not matched to a gene. Germline V gives CDR1 LGHNA, CDR2 YSLEER. The CDR3 loop reads CASSQGRLAGGGVQYF. CDR3 nucleotides: TGCGCCAGCAGCCAGGGAAGGCTAGCGGGAGGGGGTGTTCAGTACTTC.

This clonotype was counted ten times or more. The rearrangement joins TRBV12-3 or TRBV12-4 to TRBJ2-1; possibly TRBD2 for D (5 bases). The CDR3 extends over 14 amino acids. Trimming took 6 bases from V and 0 from J, leaving 9 bases between them. CDR3: CASSPEGSYNEQFF. Written as DNA, the CDR3 is TGTGCCAGCAGCCCCGAGGGCTCCTACAATGAGCAGTTCTTC.

This rearrangement joins TRBV12-3 or TRBV12-4 to TRBJ2-3, with a weak D call TRBD1 (5 bases). This CDR3 region has 13 residues. Trimming pared 7 bases from V and 3 bases from J, leaving 11 bases between. The CDR3 region has the DNA TGTGCCAGCATAGTCAGGGAAACAGATACGCAGTATTTT. This gives the protein CASIVRETDTQYF.

The CDR3, as DNA: TGCGCCAGCAGCCACGAAGCGAGGCAAGAGACCCAGTACTTC. This codes for CASSHEARQETQYF. V usage is TRBV4-3 and J usage is TRBJ2-5; D remains ambiguous. V was trimmed by 3 bases and J by 2 bases, leaving 10 bases between them. In germline, CDR1 is LGHNA, CDR2 YSLEER. The CDR3 totals 14 residues.